Below, 14 T cell receptor beta chains from the same sample are listed, as sequenced in a study of graft-versus-host responses after intestinal transplantation (dated by TCRdb to about 2021). The time point label on this specimen signifies: cells obtained before transplantation from donor or recipient. Library construction relied on the immunoSEQ multiplex PCR assay. The table comes from immuneACCESS by way of TCRdb, which keeps in-frame sequences with V and J called. Part of the clones is missing from these tables; in studies checked, under half for an unresolved V gene and the rest for unknown reasons. The sample yields approximately 75,000 clones; nearly 90% were counted once. The biggest ten clones account for about 4% of the sample. These TCRs' antigens remain unknown. The sequencing used unstimulated CD8+ T cells sorted from spleen or lymph node cells, collected before transplant. Every receptor here comes from a human donor who was the organ donor for an intestinal transplant.

The rearrangement uses TRBV5-6 and TRBJ2-7; 9 nucleotides line up with TRBD2. Germline assignment: CDR1 SGHDT and CDR2 YYEEEE. This CDR3 has 12 amino acids. V lost 3 bases and J lost 6; bases outside the gene matches: 1. CDR3 DNA: TGTGCCAGCAGCTCAGCGGGGGGCGAGCAGTACGTC. Translated: CASSSAGGEQYV.

The V call is TRBV10-3, the J call TRBJ2-7, with D possibly being TRBD1 (6 bases). This CDR3 has 13 amino acids. The V end lost 3 bases, the J end lost 4 bases, and 10 bases lay between the germline ends. Germline assignment: CDR1 ENHRY and CDR2 SYGVKD. In nucleotides, the CDR3 is TGTGCCATCAGTGATAACAGGGAATACGAGCAGTACGTC. It codes for CAISDNREYEQYV.

The rearrangement uses TRBV7-8 and TRBJ2-4; 10 bases fit TRBD1. CDR1 SGHVS and CDR2 FQNEAQ come from the germline V gene. This CDR3 is 15 amino acids long. J gave up 6 bases and V 1 base, and 3 bases lay outside the gene matches. The CDR3 DNA follows: TGTGCCAGCAGCTTAGGAGACAGGGGGCGAAACATTCAGTACTTC. This sequence encodes CASSLGDRGRNIQYF. The variable domain in full, with the rest retrieved from reference TRBV7-8 and TRBJ2-4, is GAGVSQSPRYKVAKRGQDVALRCDPISGHVSLFWYQQALGQGPEFLTYFQNEAQLDKSGLPSDRFFAERPEGSVSTLKIQRTQQEDSAVYLCASSLGDRGRNIQYFGAGTRLSVL.

The count of this clone is one. The V gene is TRBV4-1, the J gene TRBJ1-1; no reliable D call. This CDR3 has 17 residues. The V end lost 3 bases, the J end lost 4 bases, and 21 bases lay between the germline ends. From germline, CDR1 is MGHRA and CDR2 YSYEKL. The CDR3 DNA is TGCGCCAGCAGCCAGGTTGCGACGGGTTTAGGAACCACTGAAGCTTTCTTT. Translated: CASSQVATGLGTTEAFF.

J is TRBJ2-5 and V is TRBV5-8, with 9 bases aligning to TRBD1. The junction had 8 bases not matched to a gene; V was cut back by 0 bases and J by 5 bases. CDR3 length: 16 amino acids. Germline V gene lookup returns CDR1 SGHTS and CDR2 YDEGEE. The CDR3 spells CASSLAGTGWGETQYF. CDR3 in DNA: TGTGCCAGCAGCTTGGCCGGGACAGGGTGGGGGGAGACCCAGTACTTC.

This clone was observed a handful of times. This rearrangement joins TRBV10-1 to TRBJ1-3; perhaps TRBD1 as D (6 bases). Germline V gene data show CDR1 as WNHNN and CDR2 as SYGVQD (reference sequence). Trimming took off 7 bases at V and 1 base at J, with 14 bases between the two ends. The CDR3 is 15 amino acids. The CDR3, as DNA: TGCGCCAGCACGCCGTCCAGGGGTTCTGGAAACACCATATATTTT. Protein product: CASTPSRGSGNTIYF.

The J gene is TRBJ1-2, the V gene TRBV25-1, with D possibly being TRBD1 (5 bases). Germline V gene sequence: CDR1 MGHDK, CDR2 SYGVNS. This CDR3 is built from 15 residues. V lost 2 bases, J lost 0 bases, and 10 bases lay in between. CDR3 coding DNA: TGTGCCAGCAGTGAACTGGGGCCTCCTAACTATGGCTACACCTTC. It encodes CASSELGPPNYGYTF.

The chain has TRBV6-5 and TRBJ1-1; the match to TRBD1 covers 8 bases. CDR1 MNHEY and CDR2 SVGAGI come from the germline V gene. The CDR3 is 14 amino acids. With 6 bases clipped from V and 2 bases from J, the junction kept 5 bases outside the gene matches. DNA for the CDR3: TGTGCCAGCAGCGGGGACAGGTTCAACACTGAAGCTTTCTTT. As protein: CASSGDRFNTEAFF.

A few counts support this clone. The chain links TRBV14 to TRBJ1-2, with D possibly matching TRBD1 (6 bases). The CDR3 has 13 residues. Germline V gene sequence: CDR1 SGHDN, CDR2 FVKESK. V was pared by 1 base and J by 4 bases, with 7 bases between. The CDR3 loop reads CASSQGTVYGYTF. Here the CDR3 DNA reads TGTGCCAGCAGCCAAGGGACAGTCTATGGCTACACCTTC. The whole variable domain, remainder taken from reference TRBV14 and TRBJ1-2, is EAGVTQFPSHSVIEKGQTVTLRCDPISGHDNLYWYRRVMGKEIKFLLHFVKESKQDESGMPNNRFLAERTGGTYSTLKVQPAELEDSGVYFCASSQGTVYGYTFGSGTRLTVV.

The V call is TRBV4-2, the J call TRBJ2-3, with TRBD2 matching 8 bases. J lost 4 bases, V lost 1 base, and 10 bases had no gene match. The CDR3 totals 17 residues. CDR1 is LGHNA, CDR2 YNFKEQ, per germline. The CDR3 loop is CASSQALGGGRADTQYF. The CDR3 DNA follows: TGTGCCAGCAGCCAAGCCTTGGGCGGGGGGAGGGCAGATACGCAGTATTTT.

J is TRBJ2-7 and V is TRBV27; 9 positions agree with TRBD1. Trimming cost V 6 bases and J 4 bases; bases outside gene matches: 7. CDR1 is MNHEY and CDR2 is SMNVEV in the germline V gene (reference sequence). The length of the CDR3 is 14 residues. The DNA of the CDR3 is TGTGCCAGCAGCAGCGGGACAGGGATGTACGAGCAGTACGTC. Translating it yields CASSSGTGMYEQYV.

The chain links TRBV2 to TRBJ2-2; tentative D call: TRBD2 (5 bases). The V gene's germline CDR1 is SNHLY and CDR2 FYNNEI. V was clipped by 0 bases and J by 4 bases, with 12 bases between them. The CDR3 extends over 16 amino acids. CDR3 sequence (DNA): TGTGCCAGCAGTGAAGCGAGCCCGAGGGTCACCGGGGAGCTGTTTTTT. This gives the protein CASSEASPRVTGELFF.

The chain recombines TRBV4-3 with TRBJ2-5, with D possibly matching TRBD2 (6 bases). The V end was cut by 5 bases, the J end by 5 bases, with 12 bases between. The germline CDR1 and CDR2 sequences are LGHNA and YSLEER. This CDR3 comprises 13 residues. The CDR3 here is CASSKGTRETQYF. CDR3 nucleotide sequence: TGCGCCAGCAGCAAAGGGACTCGGGAGACCCAGTACTTC.

This clone occurred once. The chain carries TRBV6-1 and TRBJ2-3, with 11 bases identical to TRBD1. The V and J ends lost 1 base and 4 bases, in that order; junction bases with no gene match: 1. The V gene's germline CDR1 is MNHNS and CDR2 SASEGT. This CDR3 has 15 amino acids. The CDR3 sequence: CASSEGTGGADTQYF. Written as DNA, the CDR3 is TGTGCCAGCAGTGAAGGGACAGGGGGCGCAGATACGCAGTATTTT.